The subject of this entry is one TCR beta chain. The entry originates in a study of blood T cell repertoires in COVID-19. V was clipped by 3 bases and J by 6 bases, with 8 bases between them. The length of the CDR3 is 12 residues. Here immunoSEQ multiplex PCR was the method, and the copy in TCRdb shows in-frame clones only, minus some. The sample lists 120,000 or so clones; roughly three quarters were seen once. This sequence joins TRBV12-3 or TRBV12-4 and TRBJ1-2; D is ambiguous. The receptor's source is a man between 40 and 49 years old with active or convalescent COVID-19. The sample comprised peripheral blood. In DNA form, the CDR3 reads TGTGCCAGCAGTTTCCGGCGGGATGGCTACACCTTC. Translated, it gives CASSFRRDGYTF.